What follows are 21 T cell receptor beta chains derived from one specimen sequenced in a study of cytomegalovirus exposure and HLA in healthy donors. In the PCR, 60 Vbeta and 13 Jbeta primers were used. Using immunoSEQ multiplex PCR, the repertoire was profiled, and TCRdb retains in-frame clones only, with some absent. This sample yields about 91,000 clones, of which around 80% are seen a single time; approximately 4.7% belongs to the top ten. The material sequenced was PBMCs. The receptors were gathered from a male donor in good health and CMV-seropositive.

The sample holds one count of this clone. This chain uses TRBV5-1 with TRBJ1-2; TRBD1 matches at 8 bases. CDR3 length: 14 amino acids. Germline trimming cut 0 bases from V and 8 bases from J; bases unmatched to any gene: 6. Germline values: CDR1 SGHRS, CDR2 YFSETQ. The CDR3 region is CASSLETGVRGYTF. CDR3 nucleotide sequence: TGCGCCAGCAGCTTGGAGACAGGGGTGAGAGGCTACACCTTC.

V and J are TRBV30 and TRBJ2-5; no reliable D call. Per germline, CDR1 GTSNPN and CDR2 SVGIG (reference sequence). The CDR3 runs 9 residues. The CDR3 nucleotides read TGTGCGTGCGGCCCGCCCCAGTACTTC. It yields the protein CACGPPQYF. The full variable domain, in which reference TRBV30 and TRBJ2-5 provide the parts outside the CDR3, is SQTIHQWPATLVQPVGSPLSLECTVEGTSNPNLYWYRQAAGRGLQLLFYSVGIGQISSEVPQNLSASRPQDRQFILSSKKLLLSDSGFYLCACGPPQYFGPGTRLLVL.

The CDR3 DNA sequence: TGTGCCAGCAGCCCTACTAGCGTTTGGAATACGCAGTATTTT. Amino acids: CASSPTSVWNTQYF. This chain links TRBV28 with TRBJ2-3; 7 bases agree with TRBD2. CDR1 MDHEN and CDR2 SYDVKM come from the germline V gene. This CDR3 has 14 residues. V dropped 6 bases and J dropped 7; count of bases not matched to a gene: 10.

The CDR3: CASSLVTSGVSYTNEQFF. CDR3 nucleotides: TGTGCCAGCAGCTTAGTGACTAGCGGGGTGAGTTATACCAATGAGCAGTTCTTC. The J gene is TRBJ2-1, the V gene TRBV7-8; 11 positions agree with TRBD2. Per germline, CDR1 SGHVS and CDR2 FQNEAQ. The V gene end was trimmed by 1 base and the J gene end by 6 bases; junction bases not matched to a gene: 11. This CDR3 contains 18 residues.

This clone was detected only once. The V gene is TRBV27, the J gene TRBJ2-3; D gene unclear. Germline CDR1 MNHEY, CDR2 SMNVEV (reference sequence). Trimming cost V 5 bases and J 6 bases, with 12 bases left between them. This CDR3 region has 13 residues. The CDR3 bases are TGTGCCAGCAGTCCCAGGTACTTGGATACGCAGTATTTT. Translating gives CASSPRYLDTQYF.

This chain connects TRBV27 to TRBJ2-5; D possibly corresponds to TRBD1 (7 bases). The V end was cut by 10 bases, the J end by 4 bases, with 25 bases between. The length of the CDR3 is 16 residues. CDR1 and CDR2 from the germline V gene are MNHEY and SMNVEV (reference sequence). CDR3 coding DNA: TGTGCCACCACTCCTGGGGTAGCAGGGGGGTTAGAGACCCAGTACTTC. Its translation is CATTPGVAGGLETQYF.

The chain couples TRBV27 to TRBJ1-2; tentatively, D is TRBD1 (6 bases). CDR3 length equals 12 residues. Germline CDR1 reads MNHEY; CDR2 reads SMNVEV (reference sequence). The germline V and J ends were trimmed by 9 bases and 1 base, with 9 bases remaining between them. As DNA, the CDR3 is TGTGCCAGTTCGGACAGTAACTATGGCTACACCTTC. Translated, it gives CASSDSNYGYTF.

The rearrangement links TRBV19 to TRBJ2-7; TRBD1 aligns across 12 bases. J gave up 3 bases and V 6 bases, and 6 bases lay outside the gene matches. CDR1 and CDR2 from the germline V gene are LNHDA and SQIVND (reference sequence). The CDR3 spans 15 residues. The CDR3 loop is CASSAGTGGIYEQYF. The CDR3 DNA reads TGTGCCAGTAGCGCCGGGACAGGGGGCATCTACGAGCAGTACTTC.

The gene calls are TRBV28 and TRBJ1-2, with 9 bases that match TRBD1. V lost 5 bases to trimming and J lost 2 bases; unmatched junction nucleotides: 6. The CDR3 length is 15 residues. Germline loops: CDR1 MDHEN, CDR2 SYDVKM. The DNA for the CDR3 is TGTGCCAGCAGTGAACAGGGGGCGTTGAACTATGGCTACACCTTC. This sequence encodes CASSEQGALNYGYTF.

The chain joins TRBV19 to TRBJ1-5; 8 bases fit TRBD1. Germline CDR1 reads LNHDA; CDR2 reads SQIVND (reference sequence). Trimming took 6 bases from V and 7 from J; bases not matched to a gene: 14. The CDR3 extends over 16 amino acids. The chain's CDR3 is CASRPPSGGNGQPQHF. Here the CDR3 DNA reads TGTGCCAGTAGACCCCCCTCAGGGGGCAATGGCCAGCCCCAGCATTTT.

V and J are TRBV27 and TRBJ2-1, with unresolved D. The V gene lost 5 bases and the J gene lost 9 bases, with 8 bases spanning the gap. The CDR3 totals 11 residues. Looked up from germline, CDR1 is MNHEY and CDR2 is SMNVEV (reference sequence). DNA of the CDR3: TGTGCCAGCAGTCAATGGAGTGAGCAGTTCTTC. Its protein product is CASSQWSEQFF.

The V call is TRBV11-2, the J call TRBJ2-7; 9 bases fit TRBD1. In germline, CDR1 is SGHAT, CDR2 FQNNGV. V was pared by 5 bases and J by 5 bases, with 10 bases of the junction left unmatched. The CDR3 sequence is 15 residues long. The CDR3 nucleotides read TGTGCCAGCAGCCAAGTCGGGACAGGGTCGCACGAGCAGTACTTC. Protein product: CASSQVGTGSHEQYF.

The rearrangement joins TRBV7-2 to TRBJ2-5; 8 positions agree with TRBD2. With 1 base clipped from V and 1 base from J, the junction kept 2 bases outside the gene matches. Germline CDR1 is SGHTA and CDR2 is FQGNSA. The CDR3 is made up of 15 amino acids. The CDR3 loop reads CASSLGAGGQETQYF. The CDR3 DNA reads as TGTGCCAGCAGCTTAGGTGCGGGGGGCCAAGAGACCCAGTACTTC.

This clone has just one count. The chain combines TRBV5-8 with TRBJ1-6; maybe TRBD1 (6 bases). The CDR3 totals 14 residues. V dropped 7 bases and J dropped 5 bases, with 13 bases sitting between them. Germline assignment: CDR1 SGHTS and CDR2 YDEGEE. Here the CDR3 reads CASAGTNNNSPLHF. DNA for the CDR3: TGTGCCAGCGCCGGGACAAACAATAATTCACCCCTCCACTTT.

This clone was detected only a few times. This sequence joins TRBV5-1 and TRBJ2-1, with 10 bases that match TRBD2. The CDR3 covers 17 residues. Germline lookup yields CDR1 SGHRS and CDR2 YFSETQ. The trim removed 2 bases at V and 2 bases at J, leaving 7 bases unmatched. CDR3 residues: CASSLAAGGVTYNEQFF. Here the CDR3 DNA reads TGCGCCAGCAGCTTAGCAGCGGGAGGGGTGACCTACAATGAGCAGTTCTTC.

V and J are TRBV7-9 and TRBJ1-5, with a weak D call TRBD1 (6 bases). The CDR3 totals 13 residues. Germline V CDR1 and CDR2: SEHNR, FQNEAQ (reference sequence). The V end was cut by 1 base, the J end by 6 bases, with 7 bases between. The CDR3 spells CASSLEQGQPQHF. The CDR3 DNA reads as TGTGCCAGCAGCTTAGAACAGGGTCAGCCCCAGCATTTT.

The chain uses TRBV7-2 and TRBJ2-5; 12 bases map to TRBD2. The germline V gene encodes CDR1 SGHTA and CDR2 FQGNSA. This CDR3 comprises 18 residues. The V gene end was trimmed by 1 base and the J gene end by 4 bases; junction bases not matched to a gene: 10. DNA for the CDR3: TGTGCCAGCAGCTTAGGGTCTCTAGGACTAGCGGGGAGAGAGACCCAGTACTTC. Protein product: CASSLGSLGLAGRETQYF.

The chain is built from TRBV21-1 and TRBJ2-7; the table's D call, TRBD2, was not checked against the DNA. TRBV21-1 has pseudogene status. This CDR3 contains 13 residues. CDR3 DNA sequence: TGTGCCAGCAGAAGGGACTGTCCCTACGAGCAGTACTTC. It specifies CASRRDCPYEQYF.

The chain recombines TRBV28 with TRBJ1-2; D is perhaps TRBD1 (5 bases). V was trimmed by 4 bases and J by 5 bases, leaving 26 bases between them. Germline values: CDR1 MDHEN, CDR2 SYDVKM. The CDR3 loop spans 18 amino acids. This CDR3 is CASSSPVHRRGFMYGYTF. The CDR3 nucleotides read TGTGCCAGCAGTTCCCCCGTTCACAGGAGGGGCTTTATGTATGGCTACACCTTC.

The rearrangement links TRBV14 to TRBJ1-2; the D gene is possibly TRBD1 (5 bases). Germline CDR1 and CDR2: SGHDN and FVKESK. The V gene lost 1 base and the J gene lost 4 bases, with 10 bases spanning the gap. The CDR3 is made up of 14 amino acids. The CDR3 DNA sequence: TGTGCCAGCAGCCAAGGGGGCTCTACCTATGGCTACACCTTC. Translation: CASSQGGSTYGYTF.

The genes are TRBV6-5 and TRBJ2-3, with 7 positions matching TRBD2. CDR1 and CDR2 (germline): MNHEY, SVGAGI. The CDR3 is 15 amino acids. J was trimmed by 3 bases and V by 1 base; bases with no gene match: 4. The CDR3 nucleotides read TGTGCCAGCAGTTACTTGGCGGGAGTAACAGATACGCAGTATTTT. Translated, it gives CASSYLAGVTDTQYF.